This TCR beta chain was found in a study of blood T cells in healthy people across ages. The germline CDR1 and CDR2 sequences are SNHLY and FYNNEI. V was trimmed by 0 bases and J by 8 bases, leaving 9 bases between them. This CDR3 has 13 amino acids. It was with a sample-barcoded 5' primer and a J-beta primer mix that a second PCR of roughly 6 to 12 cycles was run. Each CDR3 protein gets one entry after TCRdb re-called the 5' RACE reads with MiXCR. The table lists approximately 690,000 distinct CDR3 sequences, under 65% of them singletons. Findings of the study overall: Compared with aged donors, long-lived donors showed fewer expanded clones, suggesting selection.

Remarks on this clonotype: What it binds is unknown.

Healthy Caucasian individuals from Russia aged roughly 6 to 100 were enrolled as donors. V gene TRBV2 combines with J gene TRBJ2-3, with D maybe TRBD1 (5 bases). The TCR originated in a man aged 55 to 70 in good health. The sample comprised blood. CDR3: CASSEALRGTQYF. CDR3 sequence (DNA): TGTGCCAGCAGTGAAGCGCTTAGGGGTACGCAGTATTTT.